One sample yielded the 7 T cell receptor beta chains listed below, sequenced in a study of cytomegalovirus exposure and HLA in healthy donors. Researchers ran the PCR with 60 Vbeta and 13 Jbeta primers. The data were produced by immunoSEQ multiplex PCR, yet TCRdb's version contains in-frame clones alone and is incomplete. The sample carries about 160,000 clones, more than 65% recorded once. The sample taken for sequencing was PBMCs. The receptors derive from a woman aged 50 to 60 in good health and CMV-seronegative.

V gene TRBV5-1 combines with J gene TRBJ2-1; TRBD2 agrees at 12 bases. This CDR3 contains 16 residues. CDR1 and CDR2 (germline): SGHRS, YFSETQ. With V trimmed by 2 bases and J by 4 bases, 4 bases remained unmatched. As DNA, the CDR3 is TGCGCCAGCAGCTTCGGTCTAGCGGGAGGGTACAATGAGCAGTTCTTC. Its protein product is CASSFGLAGGYNEQFF.

The rearrangement joins TRBV27 to TRBJ2-3; TRBD2 aligns across 14 bases. Germline assignment: CDR1 MNHEY and CDR2 SMNVEV (reference sequence). With V trimmed by 5 bases and J by 5 bases, 6 bases remained unmatched. This CDR3 contains 16 residues. The CDR3 coding sequence is TGTGCCAGCAGTATCGCGACTAGCGGGGGGGGAGATACGCAGTATTTT. Its translation: CASSIATSGGGDTQYF.

J is TRBJ2-7 and V is TRBV5-4, with D tentatively TRBD1 (5 bases). CDR3 length equals 14 residues. Looked up from germline, CDR1 is SGHNT and CDR2 is YYREEE (reference sequence). Trimming left V 8 bases short and J 0 bases short, with 15 bases between. The CDR3 here is CASRTFPSSYEQYF. CDR3 DNA sequence: TGTGCCAGTAGGACATTCCCGAGCTCCTACGAGCAGTACTTC.

The rearrangement joins TRBV7-2 to TRBJ1-1; 11 nucleotides agree with TRBD1. The CDR3 has 13 amino acids. Germline CDR1 is SGHTA and CDR2 is FQGNSA. The junction had 0 bases not matched to a gene; V was cut back by 4 bases and J by 5 bases. CDR3 DNA: TGTGCCAGCAGCTGGGACAGGGGGACTGAAGCTTTCTTT. This translates into CASSWDRGTEAFF.

The chain carries TRBV20-1 and TRBJ1-2; no clear D gene. This CDR3 contains 10 residues. CDR1 and CDR2 (germline): DFQATT, SNEGSKA (reference sequence). Deletions cut 6 bases from V and 8 bases from J, with 10 bases between. For the CDR3, the DNA is TGCAGTGCAGCAATGGAGGGCTACACCTTC. It translates to CSAAMEGYTF.

This rearrangement joins TRBV5-1 to TRBJ2-7, with TRBD1 matching 10 bases. Per the germline V gene, CDR1 is SGHRS and CDR2 is YFSETQ. This CDR3 spans 16 amino acids. Losses at the gene ends were 2 bases for V and 6 bases for J; bases not matched to a gene: 11. CDR3 loop: CASSFEQGQGPAEQYF. The CDR3, as DNA: TGCGCCAGCAGCTTCGAACAGGGACAGGGGCCCGCCGAGCAGTACTTC.

This clone was observed a single time. The chain is built from TRBV27 and TRBJ2-2; TRBD1 agrees at 9 bases. The CDR3 extends over 15 amino acids. Trimming removed 6 bases from V and 4 bases from J; junction bases left unmatched: 6. Germline CDR1 reads MNHEY; CDR2 reads SMNVEV (reference sequence). The CDR3 protein is CASSRQGVVTGELFF. CDR3 DNA: TGTGCCAGCAGCCGACAGGGGGTGGTCACCGGGGAGCTGTTTTTT.